This T cell receptor beta chain was retrieved from a study of cytomegalovirus exposure and HLA in healthy donors. A word on this clone: The target antigen is unknown.

Broader study findings: The study listed approximately 160 cytomegalovirus-associated TCR beta chains. A later analysis linked a missense DCLRE1C variant to TCR beta V- and J-gene trimming.

Primers included in the PCR were 60 Vbeta and 13 Jbeta primers. Clones were sequenced by immunoSEQ multiplex PCR, and TCRdb holds only the in-frame ones, with some missing. The sample consists of roughly 120,000 clones, over 60% of them appearing once. The sequenced material came from PBMCs. The TCR sequence derives from an older woman in good health and CMV-seropositive.

CDR3 DNA: TGCGCCAGCAGCTTGGAGTACTCCTTTGATCCGGGACAGAGCACAGATACGCAGTATTTT. Amino acids: CASSLEYSFDPGQSTDTQYF. This sequence joins TRBV5-1 and TRBJ2-3; 7 bases agree with TRBD1. The CDR3 has 20 residues. V shed 0 bases and J 0 bases; nucleotides not matched to a gene: 16. From germline, CDR1 is SGHRS and CDR2 YFSETQ.